This T cell receptor beta chain derives from a study of cytomegalovirus exposure and HLA in healthy donors. Study-wide background: There were approximately 80 million unique TCRs (from HLA-typed donors) in an early data release. Findings and caveats of the study: Later analysis reportedly placed an Asian-associated ancestry cluster below the roughly 630-donor mean in N-insertions.

As regards this clone: As yet, its antigen is unknown.

Primers included in the PCR were 60 Vbeta and 13 Jbeta primers. Using immunoSEQ multiplex PCR, the repertoire was profiled, and TCRdb retains in-frame clones only, with some absent. The data hold under 200,000 clones, with roughly 80% observed a single time. V shed 0 bases and J shed 0 bases, with 6 bases lying between them. The CDR3 has 16 amino acids. Germline CDR1 is MNHNY and CDR2 is SVGAGI (reference sequence). The chain is built from TRBV6-6 and TRBJ1-6; the D is unclear. The TCR originated in a woman aged 18 to 35 in good health and CMV-seronegative. Specimen: PBMCs. CDR3 in DNA: TGTGCCAGCAGTTACTCGACTCCCTCCTATAATTCACCCCTCCACTTT. Residues: CASSYSTPSYNSPLHF.